This is a list of T cell receptor beta chains from one sample in a study of T-cell reconstitution after alpha-beta-depleted transplantation in children. TCRdb re-analysed the PCR reads in MiXCR, keeping a single row per CDR3 protein. The sample lists 180,000 or so distinct CDR3 sequences, just under 6.5% occurring once. Sequenced material: PBMCs, taken before TCRalphabeta/CD19-depleted stem cell transplant. The receptors derive from a girl in the first two years of life with combined immunodeficiency, due to receive a stem cell transplant. Each CDR3 is given with its conserved first and last residue. D genes are given only for firm matches. Not all rows give a size; the values are once, few, many and, for expanded clones, a class.

many	TRBV2	.	TRBJ2-3	TGTGCCAGCAGTGATCCCAGCGGCATAGCTAGCACAGATACGCAGTATTTT	CASSDPSGIASTDTQYF
many	TRBV28	.	TRBJ2-7	TGTGCCAGCAGTTTGAGCGGAACCTACGAGCAGTACTTC	CASSLSGTYEQYF
many	TRBV25-1	.	TRBJ2-1	TGTGCCAGCAGTGAACCCCAAACCGGGGTGCACTTC	CASSEPQTGVHF
many	TRBV29-1	.	TRBJ1-5	TGCAGCGCCGGGGCGGGGGAGGGACAGCCCCAGCATTTT	CSAGAGEGQPQHF
many	TRBV12-3/TRBV12-4	.	TRBJ2-1	TGTGCCAGCAGCCAGAAAGCGGATTCCTACAATGAGCAGTTCTTC	CASSQKADSYNEQFF
many	TRBV29-1	.	TRBJ2-6	TGCAGCATCTATGACACCTCTGGGGCCAACGTCCTGACTTTC	CSIYDTSGANVLTF
many	TRBV10-3	.	TRBJ2-7	TGTGCCATCAGCTCAGAGTTGGTCGGCTCGGGGGAGTACGAGCAGTACTTC	CAISSELVGSGEYEQYF
many	TRBV4-3	TRBD2	TRBJ2-3	TGCGCCAGCAGCCAGCTAGCGGGAGGGCTAGATACGCAGTATTTT	CASSQLAGGLDTQYF
many	TRBV19	.	TRBJ1-2	TGTGCCAGTGGTCTCCACACCTTC	CASGLHTF
many	TRBV29-1	.	TRBJ2-3	TGCAGCGCCGTAGCCACCGCAGATACGCAGTATTTT	CSAVATADTQYF
many	TRBV7-7	.	TRBJ2-1	TGTGCTAGCAGCTTAGCGCTAGCGACTTACAATGAGCAGTTCTTC	CASSLALATYNEQFF
many	TRBV29-1	TRBD1	TRBJ2-7	TGCAGCGCCCGAGGACAGGGGAACGAGCAGTACTTC	CSARGQGNEQYF
many	TRBV19	.	TRBJ1-5	TGTGCCAGTAGTATAGGAGAGACGGTCTATAGCAATCAGCCCCAGCATTTT	CASSIGETVYSNQPQHF
many	TRBV14	.	TRBJ1-4	TGTGCCAGCAGCCAGGCAGGGCGTGAAAAACTGTTTTTT	CASSQAGREKLFF
few	TRBV28	.	TRBJ1-1	TGTGCCAGCAGTGGGTTCATAGGCTGGGGCACTGAAGCTTTCTTT	CASSGFIGWGTEAFF
once	TRBV7-2	.	TRBJ2-3	TGTGCCAGCAGCCTTCCCGGGACTCCAGATACGCAGTATTTT	CASSLPGTPDTQYF
many	TRBV15	.	TRBJ1-6	TGTGCCACCAGCACAGGACAGAATAATTCACCCCTCCACTTT	CATSTGQNNSPLHF
few	TRBV6-1	TRBD1	TRBJ1-5	TGTGCCAGCAGTGAAGCAGGGACAGGGACTCAGCCCCAGCATTTT	CASSEAGTGTQPQHF
many	TRBV6-2/TRBV6-3	.	TRBJ2-3	TGTGCCAGCAGTTCTCCCCCCGGTACGCAGTATTTT	CASSSPPGTQYF
many	TRBV28	TRBD2	TRBJ2-1	TGTGCCAGCAGTTGGGGGGGGAGGAACTACAATGAGCAGTTCTTC	CASSWGGRNYNEQFF
many	TRBV7-2	TRBD1	TRBJ1-4	TGTGCCAGCAGCTCCCCGTGGTGGCAGGGGGAGGAAAAACTGTTTTTT	CASSSPWWQGEEKLFF
many	TRBV4-1	TRBD1	TRBJ2-7	TGCGCCAGCAGCCAAGGGAGACAGGGCAGCTTCTACGAGCAGTACTTC	CASSQGRQGSFYEQYF
many	TRBV12-3/TRBV12-4	.	TRBJ1-3	TGTGCCAGCAGCATCACAGGGAGAGATGAAAACACCATATATTTT	CASSITGRDENTIYF
many	TRBV7-2	TRBD2	TRBJ2-3	TGTGCCAGCAGCCGGGAACTAGCGGGGCTAGATACGCAGTATTTT	CASSRELAGLDTQYF
.	TRBV6-5	TRBD2	TRBJ2-1	TGTGCCAGCAGTTATAGCGGGAGAGCACAAGATGAGCAGTTCTTC	CASSYSGRAQDEQFF
.	TRBV4-1	.	TRBJ2-3	TGCGCCAGCAGCCAAGTCGGGCGATCAGATACGCAGTATTTT	CASSQVGRSDTQYF
many	TRBV4-2	.	TRBJ2-6	TGTGCCAGCAGCCAAGCGTCACTCTCTGGGGCCAACGTCCTGACTTTC	CASSQASLSGANVLTF
many	TRBV9	TRBD2	TRBJ2-4	TGTGCCAGCAGCTCCTCGGGAGGGATCATTCAGTACTTC	CASSSSGGIIQYF
many	TRBV20-1	.	TRBJ2-7	TGCAGTGCCGTGGCACAGGTCCTCGGGTACGAGCAGTACTTC	CSAVAQVLGYEQYF
many	TRBV21-1	.	TRBJ2-7	TGTGCCAGCAGCAAGGAAGGCGGGAGAAGGTACGAGCAGTACTTC	CASSKEGGRRYEQYF
many	TRBV7-6	.	TRBJ2-3	TGTGCCAGCAGCTTAGATCTTGCGGAACGCCTCACAGATACGCAGTATTTT	CASSLDLAERLTDTQYF
many	TRBV20-1	TRBD2	TRBJ2-3	TGCAGTGCTAGGACTAGCGAGAGTGCCACAGATACGCAGTATTTT	CSARTSESATDTQYF
many	TRBV21-1	.	TRBJ2-2	TGTGCCAGCAGCAAAGATAGGACTAGTTCCACCGGGGAGCTGTTTTTT	CASSKDRTSSTGELFF
few	TRBV20-1	.	TRBJ1-5	TGCAGTGCTAGAGGACAGGTTAGGCCCAATCAGCCCCAGCATTTT	CSARGQVRPNQPQHF
many	TRBV24-1	TRBD1	TRBJ2-1	TGTGCCACCCAACAAGGACAGGGGCTCTACAATGAGCAGTTCTTC	CATQQGQGLYNEQFF
.	TRBV6-9	.	TRBJ2-1	TGTGCCAGAATCCGGGGCCGCCGTGATGAGCAGTTCTTC	CARIRGRRDEQFF
many	TRBV27	.	TRBJ2-1	TGTGCCAGCAGTTTACAGGGGGGCCAAACCTACAATGAGCAGTTCTTC	CASSLQGGQTYNEQFF
many	TRBV27	.	TRBJ2-2	TGTGCCAGCAGTTCCCCCAGTTCCAAACAGGGATGGGGGACCGGGGAGCTGTTTTTT	CASSSPSSKQGWGTGELFF
.	TRBV15	TRBD1	TRBJ1-2	TGTGCCACCAGGGACAGGGATCCTAACTATGGCTACACCTTC	CATRDRDPNYGYTF